The entry below gives a single T cell receptor (beta chain) sequence along with its context. The data were obtained in a study of blood T cell repertoires in COVID-19. About the research overall: Both acute and convalescent COVID-19 samples were obtained from the United States, Italy and Spain.

Repertoires were generated with immunoSEQ multiplex PCR, while TCRdb's copy carries only in-frame clones and drops some. The sample includes more than 300,000 clones, just under 90% seen only once; the top ten take around 9%. Cohort placement rested on clinical history that participants reported themselves. Recovered Cohort 3 donors showed two negative PCRs, clearance, or symptom resolution. What was sequenced was PBMCs or T cells enriched from blood (not recorded which). The source of this sequence is a woman aged 25 to 39 who had recovered from COVID-19.

For the CDR3, the DNA is TGTGCCAGCAGTTTATTCGGGGACACTGAAGCTTTCTTT. It yields the protein CASSLFGDTEAFF. The chain joins TRBV27 to TRBJ1-1; D not certain. V was pared by 1 base and J by 3 bases, with 6 bases between. The CDR3 totals 13 residues. CDR1 MNHEY and CDR2 SMNVEV come from the germline V gene (reference sequence).